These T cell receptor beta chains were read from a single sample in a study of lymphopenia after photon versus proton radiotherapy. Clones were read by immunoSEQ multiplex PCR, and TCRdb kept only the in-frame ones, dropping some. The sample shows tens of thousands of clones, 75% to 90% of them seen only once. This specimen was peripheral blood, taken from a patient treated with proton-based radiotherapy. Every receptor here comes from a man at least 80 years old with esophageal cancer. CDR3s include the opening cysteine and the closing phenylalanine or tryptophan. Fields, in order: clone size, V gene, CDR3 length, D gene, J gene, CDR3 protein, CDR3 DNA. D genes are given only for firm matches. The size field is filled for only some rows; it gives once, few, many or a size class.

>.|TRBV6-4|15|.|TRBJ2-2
CASSENREFTGELFF
TGTGCCAGCAGTGAAAATCGGGAATTCACCGGGGAGCTGTTTTTT
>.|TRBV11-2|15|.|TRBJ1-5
CASSLAGGSNQPQHF
TGTGCCAGCAGCTTAGCTGGTGGCAGCAATCAGCCCCAGCATTTT
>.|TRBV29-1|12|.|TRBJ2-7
CSVQGEAHEQYF
TGCAGCGTTCAAGGGGAGGCACACGAGCAGTACTTC
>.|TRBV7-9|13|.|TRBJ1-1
CASSFEYNTEAFF
TGTGCCAGCAGCTTTGAGTACAACACTGAAGCTTTCTTT
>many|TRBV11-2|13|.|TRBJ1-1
CASSLDSGVSAFF
TGTGCCAGCAGCTTAGATTCTGGCGTATCCGCTTTCTTT
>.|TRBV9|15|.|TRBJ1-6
CASSGAGQANSPLHF
TGTGCCAGCAGCGGCGCGGGACAAGCTAATTCACCCCTCCACTTT
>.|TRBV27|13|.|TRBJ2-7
CASSGDLSYEQYF
TGTGCCAGCAGTGGGGACCTCTCCTACGAGCAGTACTTC
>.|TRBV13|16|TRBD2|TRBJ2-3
CASSEGTSGSTDTQYF
TGTGCCAGCAGCGAAGGGACTAGCGGGAGTACAGATACGCAGTATTTT
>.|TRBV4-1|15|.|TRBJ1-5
CASSRESSHNQPQHF
TGCGCCAGCAGCCGCGAGAGCAGCCACAATCAGCCCCAGCATTTT
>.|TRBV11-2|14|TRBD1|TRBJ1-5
CASSSDREGQPQHF
TGTGCCAGCAGCTCCGACAGGGAAGGACAGCCCCAGCATTTT
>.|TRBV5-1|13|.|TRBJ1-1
CASSSGRNTEAFF
TGCGCCAGCAGCTCTGGACGGAACACTGAAGCTTTCTTT
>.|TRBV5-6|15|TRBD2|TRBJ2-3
CASSLAGGPTDTQYF
TGTGCCAGCAGCTTAGCGGGGGGGCCGACAGATACGCAGTATTTT
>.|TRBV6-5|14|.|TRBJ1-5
CASRSDRNNQPQHF
TGTGCCAGCAGGTCCGACAGGAACAATCAGCCCCAGCATTTT